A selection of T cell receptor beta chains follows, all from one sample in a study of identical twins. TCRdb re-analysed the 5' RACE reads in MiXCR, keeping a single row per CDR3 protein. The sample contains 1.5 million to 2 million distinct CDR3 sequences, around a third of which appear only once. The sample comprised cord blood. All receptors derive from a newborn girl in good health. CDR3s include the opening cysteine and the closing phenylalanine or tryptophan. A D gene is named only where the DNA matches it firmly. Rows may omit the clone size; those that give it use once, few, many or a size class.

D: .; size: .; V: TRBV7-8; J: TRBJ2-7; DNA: TGTGCCAGCAGCTTAAGTAGGACAGAGGGCTACGAGCAGTACTTC; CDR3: CASSLSRTEGYEQYF
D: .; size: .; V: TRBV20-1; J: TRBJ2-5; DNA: TGCAGTGCTAGTCCCCCACCCTACCAGTACCAAGAGACCCAGTACTTC; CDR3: CSASPPPYQYQETQYF
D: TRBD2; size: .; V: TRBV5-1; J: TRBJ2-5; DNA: TGCGCCAGCAGCTTGGCATTAGCGGGGGGCCCTCCCAATGAGCAGTACTTC; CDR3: CASSLALAGGPPNEQYF
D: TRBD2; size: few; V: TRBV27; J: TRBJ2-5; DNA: TGTGCCAGCAGTTTACGGCGGGGGAAACACAATGAGCAGTACTTC; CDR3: CASSLRRGKHNEQYF
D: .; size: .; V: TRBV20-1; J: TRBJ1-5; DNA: TGCAGTCCCCGACTAGCGGGGGCAGATACGCAGCATTTT; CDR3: CSPRLAGADTQHF
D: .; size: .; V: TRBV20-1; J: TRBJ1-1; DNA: TGCAGTGCTACAGGGTGGGGGAACAGTGAAGCTTTCTTT; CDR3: CSATGWGNSEAFF
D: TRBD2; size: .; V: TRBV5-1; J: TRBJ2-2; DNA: TGCGCCAGCACCGAAATAGCGGGAGGGCAGACCGGGGAGCTGTTTTTT; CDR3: CASTEIAGGQTGELFF
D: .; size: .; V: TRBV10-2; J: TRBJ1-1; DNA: TGCGCCAGCAAGATTAACACTGAAGCTTTCTTT; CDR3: CASKINTEAFF
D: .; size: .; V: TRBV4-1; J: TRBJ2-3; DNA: TGCGCCAGCAGCCAAGGAGGCGAGCGCACCAAGCAGTATTTT; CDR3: CASSQGGERTKQYF
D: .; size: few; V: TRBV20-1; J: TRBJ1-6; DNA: TGCAGTGCTCGAACCATTAATTCACCCCTCCACTTT; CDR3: CSARTINSPLHF
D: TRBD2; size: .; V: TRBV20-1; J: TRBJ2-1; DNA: TGCAGTGCTGGACCCGGGACTAGCGGAAACAATGAGCAGTTCTTC; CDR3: CSAGPGTSGNNEQFF
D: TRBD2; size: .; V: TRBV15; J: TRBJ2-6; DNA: TGTGCCACCAGCAGGGGACGAGCGGGAGCGGGGGCCAACGTCCTGACTTTC; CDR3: CATSRGRAGAGANVLTF
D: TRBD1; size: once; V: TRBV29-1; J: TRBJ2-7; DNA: TGCAGCGCCTACAGGGGTCTTGCCTACAATGAGCAGTACTTC; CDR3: CSAYRGLAYNEQYF
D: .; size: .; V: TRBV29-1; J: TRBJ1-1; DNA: TGCAGCGTTGCCAGGTGGGATAGAACTGAAGCTTTCTTT; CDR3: CSVARWDRTEAFF
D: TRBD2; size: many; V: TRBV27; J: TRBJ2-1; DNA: TGCGCCAGCAGCTTAGCGGGGGGGAGATACAATGAGCAGTTCTTC; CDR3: CASSLAGGRYNEQFF
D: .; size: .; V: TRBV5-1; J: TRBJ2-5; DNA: TGCGCCAGCACTAGCGCGGGATACCACGAGACCCAGTACTTC; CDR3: CASTSAGYHETQYF